Presented here are 15 T cell receptor beta chains from one specimen sequenced in a study of cytomegalovirus exposure and HLA in healthy donors (TCRdb year 2017). Libraries were built with the immunoSEQ multiplex PCR assay. The multiplex PCR relied on a mix of 60 forward primers for TCR Vbeta segments and 13 reverse primers for TCR Jbeta segments. TCRdb provides this immuneACCESS table in a form limited to in-frame rearrangements. Some clones are lacking; in checked studies, under half of them reflect an unresolved V gene, and why the rest are absent is not known. The sample records approximately 170,000 clones, 75% to 90% of which are singletons. 1% of the sample goes to the ten largest clones. The sample was PBMCs. The receptor set was obtained from a boy between 2 and 10 years old in good health and CMV-seronegative.

The J gene is TRBJ1-5, the V gene TRBV14; 9 bases agree with TRBD1. CDR1 and CDR2 (germline): SGHDN, FVKESK. This CDR3 has 14 residues. J lost 6 bases, V lost 3 bases, and 3 bases had no gene match. The DNA of the CDR3 is TGTGCCAGCAGCCAGGGACAGGGCGGTCAGCCCCAGCATTTT. This codes for CASSQGQGGQPQHF.

The chain has TRBV28 and TRBJ2-2; 9 nucleotides align to TRBD1. CDR1 and CDR2 from the germline V gene are MDHEN and SYDVKM. V was clipped by 6 bases and J by 7 bases; unmatched bases: 9. The CDR3 has 15 amino acids. CDR3 sequence (DNA): TGTGCCAGCAGAACCGCGGGACAGGGATTCGGGGAGCTGTTTTTT. Protein: CASRTAGQGFGELFF.

This chain uses TRBV6-1 with TRBJ2-6; 7 bases map to TRBD2. The CDR3 runs 13 residues. V was clipped by 9 bases and J by 4 bases; unmatched bases: 3. Germline V gene data show CDR1 as MNHNS and CDR2 as SASEGT. The CDR3 nucleotides read TGTGCCAGTGGGACTACAGGGGCCAACGTCCTGACTTTC. Its translation: CASGTTGANVLTF.

The chain recombines TRBV5-1 with TRBJ1-2; D unclear. V was trimmed by 0 bases and J by 3 bases, leaving 12 bases between them. This CDR3 comprises 15 residues. The V gene's germline CDR1 is SGHRS and CDR2 YFSETQ. CDR3 loop: CASSLDEAGDYGYTF. CDR3 in DNA: TGCGCCAGCAGCTTGGATGAGGCCGGTGACTATGGCTACACCTTC.

V is TRBV6-6 and J is TRBJ2-7; D remains unclear. The CDR3 spans 13 residues. Per the germline V gene, CDR1 is MNHNY and CDR2 is SVGAGI (reference sequence). The V gene lost 0 bases and the J gene lost 7 bases, with 10 bases spanning the gap. Here the CDR3 DNA reads TGTGCCAGCAGTTACTCTGCGAGTCCGGAGCAGTACGTC. This translates into CASSYSASPEQYV.

The chain's CDR3 is CASSSPGGSPLHF. Here the CDR3 DNA reads TGTGCCAGCAGCTCGCCAGGGGGATCACCCCTCCACTTT. The chain has TRBV7-9 and TRBJ1-6; 7 bases match TRBD1. V shed 4 bases, J shed 10 bases, and the junction held 4 bases outside the gene matches. CDR3 length: 13 amino acids. The germline CDR1 and CDR2 sequences are SEHNR and FQNEAQ (reference sequence).

The chain joins TRBV14 to TRBJ2-5, with D hard to call. The V end was cut by 1 base, the J end by 1 base, with 10 bases between. Germline V CDR1 and CDR2: SGHDN, FVKESK. There are 15 residues in the CDR3. The CDR3 DNA sequence: TGTGCCAGCAGCCAAGTGAAACAGCTCCAAGAGACCCAGTACTTC. Protein sequence: CASSQVKQLQETQYF.

This clone was observed a single time. This chain joins TRBV5-1 and TRBJ2-5, with a possible D match to TRBD1 (6 bases). The CDR3 is 16 amino acids. Per the germline V gene, CDR1 is SGHRS and CDR2 is YFSETQ. Trimming took 3 bases from V and 4 from J, leaving 19 bases between them. The CDR3 region has the DNA TGCGCCAGCAGCTCATTAACAGGGCGTCAGGGAGAGACCCAGTACTTC. It codes for CASSSLTGRQGETQYF.

The V call is TRBV5-4, the J call TRBJ1-2; maybe TRBD1 (6 bases). The CDR3 extends over 13 amino acids. Looked up from germline, CDR1 is SGHNT and CDR2 is YYREEE (reference sequence). V gave up 1 base and J gave up 8 bases, with 12 bases separating them. The CDR3 bases are TGTGCCAGCAGCTTGTTTGGGGGCCTAGGCTACACCTTC. It is translated as CASSLFGGLGYTF.

This sequence joins TRBV5-1 and TRBJ2-2, with D possibly being TRBD2 (5 bases). Trimming left V 0 bases short and J 2 bases short, with 11 bases between. Per germline, CDR1 SGHRS and CDR2 YFSETQ. The CDR3 has 16 residues. In DNA form, the CDR3 reads TGCGCCAGCAGCTTGGGGCTAGCTATTAACACCGGGGAGCTGTTTTTT. Protein product: CASSLGLAINTGELFF.

This chain joins TRBV10-3 and TRBJ1-1; D gene unclear. The CDR3 spans 12 residues. Trimming stripped 7 bases from V and 2 bases from J, with 8 bases between. Germline values: CDR1 ENHRY, CDR2 SYGVKD. The CDR3, as DNA: TGTGCCATCAACTCGCACAACACTGAAGCTTTCTTT. This translates into CAINSHNTEAFF.

J is TRBJ2-1 and V is TRBV4-2, with D possibly TRBD2 on 5 matching bases. V dropped 3 bases and J dropped 3 bases, with 6 bases sitting between them. The length of the CDR3 is 13 residues. Germline assignment: CDR1 LGHNA and CDR2 YNFKEQ. The CDR3 DNA reads TGTGCCAGCAGCCACCGGGACTACAATGAGCAGTTCTTC. This translates into CASSHRDYNEQFF.

In the case of this clone: The junction and the germline gene differ at one end; a read error may be behind it. The gene calls are TRBV7-9 and TRBJ2-7; D remains unclear. From germline, CDR1 is SEHNR and CDR2 FQNEAQ (reference sequence). This CDR3 has 12 residues. The CDR3 is CSSSPTGYEQYF. DNA for the CDR3: TGTTCCAGCAGCCCCACCGGCTACGAGCAGTACTTC.

This clone showed up just once. This chain connects TRBV5-4 to TRBJ1-5; 9 bases fit TRBD1. The CDR3 loop spans 15 amino acids. Trimming cost V 4 bases and J 5 bases; bases outside gene matches: 7. Germline V gene lookup returns CDR1 SGHNT and CDR2 YYREEE (reference sequence). The CDR3 DNA is TGTGCCAGCAGCAGGGGGACAGGGCCCGATCAGCCCCAGCATTTT. Translating it yields CASSRGTGPDQPQHF.

This chain connects TRBV10-3 to TRBJ1-6, with D perhaps matching TRBD1 (5 bases). Germline CDR1 reads ENHRY; CDR2 reads SYGVKD. This CDR3 spans 16 amino acids. The germline V and J ends were trimmed by 0 bases and 7 bases, with 13 bases remaining between them. The CDR3 region has the DNA TGTGCCATCAGTGAGTCGAGGCAGGGCGGCAATTCACCCCTCCACTTT. Amino acid sequence: CAISESRQGGNSPLHF.